Below are 11 T cell receptor beta chains sequenced from a single sample in a study of cytomegalovirus exposure and HLA in healthy donors. The primer mix had 60 Vbeta and 13 Jbeta primers. Libraries were prepared by immunoSEQ multiplex PCR; TCRdb keeps only in-frame clonotypes and omits some of them. The table has 100,000 to 150,000 clones, roughly three quarters seen once. Sequencing input: PBMCs. These receptors came from a woman between 18 and 29 years old in good health and CMV-seronegative.

This rearrangement joins TRBV20-1 to TRBJ1-2, with D maybe TRBD1 (5 bases). Looked up from germline, CDR1 is DFQATT and CDR2 is SNEGSKA (reference sequence). V was clipped by 1 base and J by 8 bases, with 8 bases between them. CDR3 length equals 11 residues. The CDR3 nucleotides read TGCAGTGCTAGAGGGGGCGACGGCTACACCTTC. This encodes CSARGGDGYTF.

V and J are TRBV30 and TRBJ1-1, with 7 bases fitting TRBD1. This CDR3 contains 13 residues. V was pared by 4 bases and J by 0 bases, with 2 bases of the junction left unmatched. Germline V gene lookup returns CDR1 GTSNPN and CDR2 SVGIG (reference sequence). CDR3 sequence: CAWTDRVNTEAFF. CDR3 DNA sequence: TGTGCCTGGACCGACAGGGTGAACACTGAAGCTTTCTTT.

The chain is built from TRBV5-8 and TRBJ2-4, with 7 bases that match TRBD1. V lost 0 bases, J lost 8 bases, and 2 bases stayed unmatched. There are 13 residues in the CDR3. Germline V lookup: CDR1 SGHTS, CDR2 YDEGEE. The CDR3 DNA sequence: TGTGCCAGCAGCTTGGGGCAGGGGGACATTCAGTACTTC. Translated, it gives CASSLGQGDIQYF.

V is TRBV9 and J is TRBJ2-7; TRBD1 matches at 8 bases. Losses at the gene ends were 4 bases for V and 3 bases for J; bases not matched to a gene: 6. Germline CDR1 and CDR2: SGDLS and YYNGEE. This CDR3 is 14 amino acids long. The CDR3 loop reads CASSPRDRLYEQYF. The CDR3 DNA is TGTGCCAGCAGCCCCCGGGACAGGCTCTACGAGCAGTACTTC.

The CDR3 DNA sequence: TGTGCCAGCAGCTACCAGGTGGACAGGGTGCTTACTGAAGCTTTCTTT. Its protein is CASSYQVDRVLTEAFF. This sequence joins TRBV11-2 and TRBJ1-1; the match to TRBD1 covers 8 bases. CDR1 SGHAT and CDR2 FQNNGV come from the germline V gene. Losses at the gene ends were 4 bases for V and 5 bases for J; bases not matched to a gene: 12. The length of the CDR3 is 16 residues.

This clone was counted only a few times. The V and J genes are TRBV20-1 and TRBJ2-1; possibly TRBD1 for D (5 bases). Germline CDR1 reads DFQATT; CDR2 reads SNEGSKA (reference sequence). The CDR3 consists of 11 residues. V was clipped by 4 bases and J by 9 bases, with 10 bases between them. This CDR3 is CSANQGGEQFF. CDR3 bases: TGCAGTGCTAACCAGGGCGGTGAGCAGTTCTTC.

Many counts were recorded for this clone. V usage is TRBV25-1 and J usage is TRBJ1-1, with D tentatively TRBD1 (5 bases). V was cut by 3 bases and J by 6 bases, with 17 bases left in between. The CDR3 extends over 15 amino acids. CDR1 and CDR2 from the germline V gene are MGHDK and SYGVNS. The CDR3 spells CASSDFAGEVPEAFF. CDR3 DNA: TGTGCCAGCAGTGACTTTGCGGGGGAGGTCCCTGAAGCTTTCTTT.

The V call is TRBV15, the J call TRBJ1-2; 7 nucleotides line up with TRBD1. V dropped 0 bases and J dropped 8; count of bases not matched to a gene: 3. The CDR3 sequence is 13 residues long. Germline CDR1 LNHNV, CDR2 YYDKDF (reference sequence). Here the CDR3 reads CATSRDRGEGYTF. The CDR3 nucleotides are TGTGCCACCAGCAGAGACAGGGGGGAAGGCTACACCTTC.

The chain recombines TRBV4-1 with TRBJ1-2; D perhaps matches TRBD1 (5 bases). CDR3 length equals 16 residues. Germline CDR1 reads MGHRA; CDR2 reads YSYEKL. Trimming shortened V by 5 bases and J by 2 bases, and 18 bases separated the two germline ends. CDR3 sequence: CASSYYRRGHNYGYTF. The DNA for the CDR3 is TGCGCCAGCAGCTACTACCGGCGAGGACACAACTATGGCTACACCTTC.

As DNA, the CDR3 is TGTGCCAGGGGACAGGACATTAACACCGGGGAGCTGTTTTTT. This translates into CARGQDINTGELFF. This chain links TRBV2 with TRBJ2-2, with 8 nucleotides matching TRBD1. Germline CDR1 is SNHLY and CDR2 is FYNNEI. This CDR3 is 14 amino acids long. V gave up 9 bases and J gave up 2 bases; unmatched junction bases: 5.

Details on this clone: A junction boundary mismatches the germline segment, possibly from a read error. The V and J genes are TRBV7-9 and TRBJ2-2, with TRBD1 matching over 8 bases. Germline CDR1 is SEHNR and CDR2 is FQNEAQ (reference sequence). The CDR3 has 15 residues. CDR3 nucleotide sequence: TGTTCCAGCGTACTCAGGGGGCTCGACACCGGGGAGCTGTTTTTT. Protein product: CSSVLRGLDTGELFF.